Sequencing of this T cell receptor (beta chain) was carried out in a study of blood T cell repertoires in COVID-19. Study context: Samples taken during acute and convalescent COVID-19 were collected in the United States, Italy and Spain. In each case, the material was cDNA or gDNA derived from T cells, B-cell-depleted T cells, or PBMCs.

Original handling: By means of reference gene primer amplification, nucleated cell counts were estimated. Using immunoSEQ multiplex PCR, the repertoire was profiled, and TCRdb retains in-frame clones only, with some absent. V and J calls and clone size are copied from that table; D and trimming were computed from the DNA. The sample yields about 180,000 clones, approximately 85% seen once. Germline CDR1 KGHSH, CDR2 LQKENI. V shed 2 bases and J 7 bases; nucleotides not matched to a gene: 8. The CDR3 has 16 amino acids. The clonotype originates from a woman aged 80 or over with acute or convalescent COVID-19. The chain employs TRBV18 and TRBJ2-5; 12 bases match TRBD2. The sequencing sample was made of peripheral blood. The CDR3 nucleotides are TGTGCCAGCTCACCATCCCTAGCGGGAGGGCTCGTGACCCAGTACTTC. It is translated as CASSPSLAGGLVTQYF.